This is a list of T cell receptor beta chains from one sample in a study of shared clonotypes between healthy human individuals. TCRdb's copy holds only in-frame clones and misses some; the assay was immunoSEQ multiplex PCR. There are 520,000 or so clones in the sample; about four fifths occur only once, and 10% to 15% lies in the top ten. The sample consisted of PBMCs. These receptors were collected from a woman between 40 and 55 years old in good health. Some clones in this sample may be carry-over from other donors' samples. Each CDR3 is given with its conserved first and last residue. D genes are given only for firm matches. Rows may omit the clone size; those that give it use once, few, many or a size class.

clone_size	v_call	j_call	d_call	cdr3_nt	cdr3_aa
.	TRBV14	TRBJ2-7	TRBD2	TGTGCCAGCAGCGAACTAGCGGGAGCCCAGGGTATTGGTGAGCAGTACTTC	CASSELAGAQGIGEQYF
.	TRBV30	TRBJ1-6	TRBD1	TGTGCCTGGATGGGGGACAGTCTAAATTCACCCCTCCACTTT	CAWMGDSLNSPLHF
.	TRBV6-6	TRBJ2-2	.	TGTGCCACCAGGACTGACACCGGGGAGCTGTTTTTT	CATRTDTGELFF
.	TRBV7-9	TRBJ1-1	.	TGTGCCAGCAGCTTGGACCAGGGGACTCATGAAGCTTTCTTT	CASSLDQGTHEAFF
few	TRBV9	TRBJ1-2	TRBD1	TGTGCCAGCAGCGAGACGGCAGGGGGCGTCTATGGCTACACCTTC	CASSETAGGVYGYTF
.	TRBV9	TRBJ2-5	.	TGTGCCAGCAGCGTACGGGCTCAAGAGACCCAGTACTTC	CASSVRAQETQYF
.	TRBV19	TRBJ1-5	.	TGTGCCAGTAGCCGGCAGCTTAGCAATCAGCCCCAGCATTTT	CASSRQLSNQPQHF
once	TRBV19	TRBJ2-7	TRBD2	TGTGCCAGTAGTTGGTTAGCGGGAGGCGGCTACGAGCAGTACTTC	CASSWLAGGGYEQYF
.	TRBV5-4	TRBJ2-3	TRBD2	TGTGCCAGCAGCGTAGCGGGTCACAGCACAGATACGCAGTATTTT	CASSVAGHSTDTQYF
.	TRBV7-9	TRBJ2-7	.	TGTGCCAGCAGCTTAGACAGGGCCGAGCAGTACTTC	CASSLDRAEQYF
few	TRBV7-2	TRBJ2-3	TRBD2	TGTGCCAGCAGCGGGGGGGCAGATACGCAGTATTTT	CASSGGADTQYF
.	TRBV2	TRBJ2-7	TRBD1	TGTGCCAGCAATGGAGTCAGGGGGCTTGAGCAGTACTTC	CASNGVRGLEQYF
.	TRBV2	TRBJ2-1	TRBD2	TGTGCCACTCGGGACTACGAGCCCAATGAGCAGTTCTTC	CATRDYEPNEQFF
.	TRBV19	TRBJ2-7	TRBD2	TGTGCCAGTAGTCAGTCGGGAGGGACCTACGAGCAGTACTTC	CASSQSGGTYEQYF
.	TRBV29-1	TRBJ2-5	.	TGCAGCGTTGGTGAGGGTGGGGAAGAGACCCAGTACTTC	CSVGEGGEETQYF
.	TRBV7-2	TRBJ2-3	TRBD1	TGTGCCAGCAGCTTCGTTGGGACAGGGGGACGGGATACGCAGTATTTT	CASSFVGTGGRDTQYF
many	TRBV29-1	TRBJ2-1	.	TGCAGCGTCGCCAAGGGGGACCACAATGAGCAGTTCTTC	CSVAKGDHNEQFF
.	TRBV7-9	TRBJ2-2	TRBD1	TGTGCCAGCAGCCTAGGGACCGGACAGGGGGTCGGGGAGCTGTTTTTT	CASSLGTGQGVGELFF
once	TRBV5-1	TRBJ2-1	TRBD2	TGCGCCAGCAGCCCAGCAGCGGGAGCACTTGGAAATGAGCAGTTCTTC	CASSPAAGALGNEQFF
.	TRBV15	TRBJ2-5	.	TGTGCCACCAGCAGATCTAGAGTCGGAGAGACCCAGTACTTC	CATSRSRVGETQYF
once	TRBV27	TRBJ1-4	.	TGTGCCAGCAGTTTATGGGGGCTGATTGAAAAACTGTTTTTT	CASSLWGLIEKLFF
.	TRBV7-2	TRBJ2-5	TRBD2	TGTGCCAGCAGCCGCCCGGGGCGGGAGGTCCAAGAGACCCAGTACTTC	CASSRPGREVQETQYF
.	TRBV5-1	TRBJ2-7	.	TGCGCCAGCAGCATACCGGGACGGAGCTCCTACGAGCAGTACTTC	CASSIPGRSSYEQYF
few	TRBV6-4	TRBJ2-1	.	TGTGCCAGCAGTGAACAGCCGGGCCCCTACAATGAGCAGTTCTTC	CASSEQPGPYNEQFF
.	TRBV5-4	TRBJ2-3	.	TGTGCCAGCAGCCCCAGGTATTCTAGCACAGATACGCAGTATTTT	CASSPRYSSTDTQYF
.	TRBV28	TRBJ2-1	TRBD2	TGTGCCAGCAGTTTACTAGCGGGACCCTCCTACAATGAGCAGTTCTTC	CASSLLAGPSYNEQFF
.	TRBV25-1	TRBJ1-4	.	TGTGCCAGCAGTGCCCCCCATGCAACTAATGAAAAACTGTTTTTT	CASSAPHATNEKLFF
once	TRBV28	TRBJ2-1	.	TGTGCCAGCAGCCTACCGGGCGCGGGTGGCAATGAGCAGTTCTTC	CASSLPGAGGNEQFF
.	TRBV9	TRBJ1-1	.	TGTGCCAGCAGCGTCGAAGGGCGCCCGAACACTGAAGCTTTCTTT	CASSVEGRPNTEAFF
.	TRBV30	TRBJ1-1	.	TGTGCCTGGAACCGGGGTGGGGACACTGAAGCTTTCTTT	CAWNRGGDTEAFF
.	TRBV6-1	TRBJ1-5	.	TGTGCCAGCAAAGTTAATAGCAATCAGCCCCAGCATTTT	CASKVNSNQPQHF
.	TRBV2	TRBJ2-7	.	TGTGCCAGCAGTGGGGGACTCATCTACGAGCAGTACTTC	CASSGGLIYEQYF
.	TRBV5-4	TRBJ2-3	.	TGTGCCAGCAGCTTGGATAGCAGGGGCGGATATTTT	CASSLDSRGGYF
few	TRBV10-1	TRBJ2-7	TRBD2	TGCGCCAGCAGTGAGTCGATTCTAGGGGCTAGCGGAACCTACGAGCAGTACTTC	CASSESILGASGTYEQYF
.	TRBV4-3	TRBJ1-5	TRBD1	TGCGCCAGCAGCCAAGGACAGGGGAATCAGCCCCAGCATTTT	CASSQGQGNQPQHF
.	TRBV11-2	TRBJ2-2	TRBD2	TGTGCCAGCAGCTTAGGCCGCCACCCGACCGTGAGCGGGAGGGGGGAGCTGTTTTTT	CASSLGRHPTVSGRGELFF